The next 11 T cell receptor beta chains were all read from a single sample in a study of blood T cell repertoires in COVID-19. Clones were sequenced by immunoSEQ multiplex PCR, and TCRdb holds only the in-frame ones, with some missing. The sample carries about 38,000 clones, approximately 93% recorded once. Sequences were obtained from peripheral blood. The receptors here all came from a human donor with active COVID-19. The donor label of this sample is uncertain.

This chain connects TRBV2 to TRBJ1-1; D possibly corresponds to TRBD1 (6 bases). Germline V gene lookup returns CDR1 SNHLY and CDR2 FYNNEI. The germline V and J ends were trimmed by 4 bases and 5 bases, with 11 bases remaining between them. The length of the CDR3 is 13 residues. The CDR3 region has the DNA TGTGCCAGCAGTGGGGAGGGGGGAACTGAAGCTTTCTTT. Protein product: CASSGEGGTEAFF.

Here the CDR3 reads CASSPPLAGRGSQYF. DNA for the CDR3: TGTGCCAGCAGTCCCCCACTAGCGGGAAGGGGGTCGCAGTACTTC. The chain links TRBV27 to TRBJ2-7; 10 bases map to TRBD2. There are 15 residues in the CDR3. Losses at the gene ends were 5 bases for V and 9 bases for J; bases not matched to a gene: 13. Germline values: CDR1 MNHEY, CDR2 SMNVEV (reference sequence).

The chain carries TRBV4-1 and TRBJ2-2; D possibly corresponds to TRBD2 (6 bases). CDR3 length: 12 amino acids. V was pared by 3 bases and J by 7 bases, with 6 bases between. Germline CDR1 is MGHRA and CDR2 is YSYEKL. The CDR3 here is CASSQGGGELFF. In nucleotides, the CDR3 is TGCGCCAGCAGCCAGGGAGGCGGGGAGCTGTTTTTT.

This sequence joins TRBV3-1 (or the pseudogene TRBV3-2) and TRBJ2-2, with D maybe TRBD1 (6 bases). CDR1 and CDR2 from the germline V gene are LGHDT and YNNKEL (reference sequence). The CDR3 is made up of 15 amino acids. V was trimmed by 5 bases and J by 5 bases, leaving 15 bases between them. DNA for the CDR3: TGTGCCAGCAGCGACGACATAGGGGGAACCGGGGAGCTGTTTTTT. Its translation: CASSDDIGGTGELFF.

This chain connects TRBV7-9 to TRBJ2-3; TRBD2 matches at 8 bases. Trimming took 5 bases from V and 11 from J; bases not matched to a gene: 9. CDR1 and CDR2 from the germline V gene are SEHNR and FQNEAQ (reference sequence). The CDR3 sequence is 13 residues long. The CDR3 is CASSETISGRQYF. The DNA of the CDR3 is TGTGCCAGCAGCGAAACGATAAGCGGGAGGCAGTATTTT.

The gene calls are TRBV14 and TRBJ2-3; a weak D match, TRBD2 (5 bases). CDR3 length equals 19 residues. CDR1 SGHDN and CDR2 FVKESK come from the germline V gene. V was clipped by 3 bases and J by 6 bases, with 28 bases between them. The CDR3 loop is CASSHLGGRAIESLDTQYF. The CDR3 coding sequence is TGTGCCAGCAGCCACCTTGGAGGAAGGGCTATTGAGAGTTTGGATACGCAGTATTTT.

CDR3 nucleotides: TGTGCCAGCAGCCTGGGACAGGGCGACGAGCAGTACTTC. It encodes CASSLGQGDEQYF. V usage is TRBV7-9 and J usage is TRBJ2-7, with 9 bases identical to TRBD1. The V gene's germline CDR1 is SEHNR and CDR2 FQNEAQ (reference sequence). Losses at the gene ends were 5 bases for V and 5 bases for J; bases not matched to a gene: 4. The CDR3 sequence is 13 residues long.

The chain carries TRBV5-1 and TRBJ2-3; 9 bases are shared with TRBD2. The CDR3 consists of 17 residues. The ends lost 0 bases at V and 0 bases at J; junction bases unmatched: 5. Per germline, CDR1 SGHRS and CDR2 YFSETQ. Here the CDR3 DNA reads TGCGCCAGCAGCTTGGAATTAGCGGGGGATAGCACAGATACGCAGTATTTT. Residues: CASSLELAGDSTDTQYF.

V usage is TRBV4-1 and J usage is TRBJ2-7; weak D call: TRBD1 (6 bases). Germline V gene lookup returns CDR1 MGHRA and CDR2 YSYEKL. The CDR3 extends over 16 amino acids. With 0 bases removed from V and 3 bases from J, the gap between germline ends came to 15 bases. CDR3 DNA sequence: TGCGCCAGCAGCCAAGATTCAGGGGACACCATCTACGAGCAGTACTTC. Its translation is CASSQDSGDTIYEQYF.

V is TRBV3-1 (or the pseudogene TRBV3-2) and J is TRBJ2-2; no firm D call. Germline CDR1 is LGHDT and CDR2 is YNNKEL (reference sequence). CDR3 length: 15 residues. V was cut by 0 bases and J by 5 bases, with 10 bases left in between. The CDR3 protein is CASSQDPLSTGELFF. CDR3 bases: TGTGCCAGCAGCCAAGATCCCCTCAGTACCGGGGAGCTGTTTTTT.

The chain uses TRBV5-8 and TRBJ1-6; the D gene is possibly TRBD1 (6 bases). Germline lookup yields CDR1 SGHTS and CDR2 YDEGEE. Between the trimmed V and J ends, which lost 4 bases and 8 bases, there was a span of 16 bases. There are 15 residues in the CDR3. CDR3 DNA: TGTGCCAGCAGCAACTTAACAGGGTGGGATTCACCCCTCCACTTT. Amino acids: CASSNLTGWDSPLHF.